Below, 30 T cell receptor beta chains from the same sample are listed, as sequenced in a study of blood T cell repertoires in COVID-19. Some clones are missing from TCRdb's copy, which holds only in-frame ones; the method was immunoSEQ multiplex PCR. The table shows hundreds of thousands of clones, with around four fifths occurring only once. Sequencing was performed on peripheral blood. The receptors come from a woman aged 50 to 65 with active or convalescent COVID-19.

The chain joins TRBV5-6 to TRBJ2-5; 9 bases are a match to TRBD2. V was clipped by 2 bases and J by 4 bases; unmatched bases: 6. Germline V gives CDR1 SGHDT, CDR2 YYEEEE. The length of the CDR3 is 15 residues. The CDR3 region has the DNA TGTGCCAGCAGCTTTCGGACTAGCGCCGGAGAGACCCAGTACTTC. Its translation is CASSFRTSAGETQYF. The whole variable domain, remainder taken from reference TRBV5-6 and TRBJ2-5, is DAGVTQSPTHLIKTRGQQVTLRCSPKSGHDTVSWYQQALGQGPQFIFQYYEEEERQRGNFPDRFSGHQFPNYSSELNVNALLLGDSALYLCASSFRTSAGETQYFGPGTRLLVL.

The CDR3 loop reads CSVAGQMNTEAFF. In DNA form, the CDR3 reads TGCAGCGTTGCAGGACAAATGAACACTGAAGCTTTCTTT. The rearrangement joins TRBV29-1 to TRBJ1-1, with D perhaps matching TRBD1 (5 bases). The CDR3 contains 13 residues. Trimming took off 4 bases at V and 0 bases at J, with 9 bases between the two ends. The germline gives CDR1 SQVTM, CDR2 ANQGSEA.

The chain is built from TRBV7-7 and TRBJ2-2; possible D gene TRBD1, 7 bases. Germline CDR1 SSHAT, CDR2 FNYEAQ (reference sequence). V lost 1 base and J lost 5, with 11 bases in between. This CDR3 has 15 amino acids. The CDR3 DNA is TGTGCCAGCAGCTTAGGGGCGGGACAGACCGGGGAGCTGTTTTTT. Translating gives CASSLGAGQTGELFF.

The J gene is TRBJ2-1, the V gene TRBV10-2; D gene unclear. V dropped 9 bases and J dropped 8 bases, with 11 bases sitting between them. CDR3 length equals 11 residues. Germline V gene sequence: CDR1 WSHSY, CDR2 SAAADI. CDR3 protein: CASSSVDEQFF. CDR3 DNA sequence: TGCGCCAGTTCCTCAGTTGATGAGCAGTTCTTC.

The CDR3 loop reads CASSLLAGDTTDTQYF. The DNA for the CDR3 is TGCGCCAGCAGCCTACTAGCGGGAGACACCACAGATACGCAGTATTTT. The chain couples TRBV5-1 to TRBJ2-3; 11 bases line up with TRBD2. V shed 4 bases and J 2 bases; nucleotides not matched to a gene: 6. CDR1 and CDR2 from the germline V gene are SGHRS and YFSETQ. This CDR3 spans 16 amino acids.

The chain employs TRBV11-2 and TRBJ2-1; D is unresolved. CDR1 is SGHAT, CDR2 FQNNGV, per germline. Deletions cut 0 bases from V and 3 bases from J, with 9 bases between. The CDR3 has 15 residues. The DNA for the CDR3 is TGTGCCAGCAGCTTAGAGGCTAGTTACTACAATGAGCAGTTCTTC. Translated: CASSLEASYYNEQFF. Together with reference TRBV11-2 and TRBJ2-1, the CDR3 gives the full variable domain: EAGVAQSPRYKIIEKRQSVAFWCNPISGHATLYWYQQILGQGPKLLIQFQNNGVVDDSQLPKDRFSAERLKGVDSTLKIQPAKLEDSAVYLCASSLEASYYNEQFFGPGTRLTVL.

This clone has a handful of counts. The genes are TRBV11-2 and TRBJ2-5; D unresolved. This CDR3 comprises 13 residues. The V gene lost 0 bases and the J gene lost 6 bases, with 8 bases spanning the gap. Germline CDR1 SGHAT, CDR2 FQNNGV. CDR3 amino acids: CASSLETMQTQYF. In DNA form, the CDR3 reads TGTGCCAGCAGCTTAGAAACAATGCAGACCCAGTACTTC.

CDR3 bases: TGCGCCAGCAGCAGGACTAGCGGCAACGGGGAGCTGTTTTTT. Protein: CASSRTSGNGELFF. The V and J genes are TRBV5-1 and TRBJ2-2; 10 nucleotides agree with TRBD2. The CDR3 spans 14 residues. The ends lost 4 bases at V and 7 bases at J; junction bases unmatched: 4. Looked up from germline, CDR1 is SGHRS and CDR2 is YFSETQ.

The chain uses TRBV25-1 and TRBJ1-4; TRBD1 might be the D (6 bases). The CDR3 totals 15 residues. The V end lost 1 base, the J end lost 6 bases, and 12 bases lay between the germline ends. The V gene's germline CDR1 is MGHDK and CDR2 SYGVNS. CDR3 coding DNA: TGTGCCAGCAGTGAATGGGGGGGGCTGCATGAAAAACTGTTTTTT. Encoded protein: CASSEWGGLHEKLFF. Using reference TRBV25-1 and TRBJ1-4 for the parts outside the CDR3, the full variable domain is EADIYQTPRYLVIGTGKKITLECSQTMGHDKMYWYQQDPGMELHLIHYSYGVNSTEKGDLSSESTVSRIRTEHFPLTLESARPSHTSQYLCASSEWGGLHEKLFFGSGTQLSVL.

The V gene is TRBV30, the J gene TRBJ1-4; possible D gene TRBD1, 5 bases. From germline, CDR1 is GTSNPN and CDR2 SVGIG (reference sequence). V was pared by 0 bases and J by 9 bases, with 11 bases between. The length of the CDR3 is 13 residues. CDR3 amino acids: CAWSVGGAQKLFF. CDR3 sequence (DNA): TGTGCCTGGAGTGTAGGCGGGGCCCAAAAACTGTTTTTT.

The chain combines TRBV12-3 or TRBV12-4 with TRBJ1-4; D is undetermined. Trimming took off 2 bases at V and 4 bases at J, with 5 bases between the two ends. This CDR3 region has 13 residues. In DNA form, the CDR3 reads TGTGCCAGCAGTTTACGGGATAATGAAAAACTGTTTTTT. Amino acids: CASSLRDNEKLFF.

The J gene is TRBJ1-2, the V gene TRBV5-1, with 10 positions matching TRBD1. V was pared by 1 base and J by 7 bases, with 7 bases of the junction left unmatched. Germline V gene sequence: CDR1 SGHRS, CDR2 YFSETQ. This CDR3 has 15 residues. Here the CDR3 reads CASSLMGQGMGGYTF. In DNA form, the CDR3 reads TGCGCCAGCAGCTTGATGGGACAGGGGATGGGTGGCTACACCTTC.

On this clone: This same CDR3 is encoded by further DNA sequences in the sample. V gene TRBV7-8 combines with J gene TRBJ1-1; D might be TRBD1 (6 bases). The V end was cut by 5 bases, the J end by 1 base, with 8 bases between. Germline values: CDR1 SGHVS, CDR2 FQNEAQ. This CDR3 has 13 amino acids. The CDR3 is CASSLDRNTEAFF. As DNA, the CDR3 is TGTGCCAGCAGCCTGGACAGGAACACTGAAGCTTTCTTT. Complete variable domain (other parts from reference TRBV7-8 and TRBJ1-1): GAGVSQSPRYKVAKRGQDVALRCDPISGHVSLFWYQQALGQGPEFLTYFQNEAQLDKSGLPSDRFFAERPEGSVSTLKIQRTQQEDSAVYLCASSLDRNTEAFFGQGTRLTVV.

This clone was counted once. The V call is TRBV29-1, the J call TRBJ2-1; D possibly corresponds to TRBD2 (5 bases). Trimming took 6 bases from V and 10 from J, leaving 19 bases between them. The germline CDR1 and CDR2 sequences are SQVTM and ANQGSEA. The CDR3 runs to 13 residues. The CDR3 loop reads CSVAPGIGQEQFF. In DNA form, the CDR3 reads TGCAGCGTGGCCCCGGGGATCGGCCAAGAGCAGTTCTTC.

Here the CDR3 reads CATLDSQGAMNTEAFF. CDR3 nucleotide sequence: TGTGCCACCCTCGATTCTCAGGGGGCTATGAACACTGAAGCTTTCTTT. This chain connects TRBV28 to TRBJ1-1, with 8 bases identical to TRBD1. This CDR3 contains 16 residues. V dropped 10 bases and J dropped 0; count of bases not matched to a gene: 13. Per the germline V gene, CDR1 is MDHEN and CDR2 is SYDVKM.

The chain uses TRBV25-1 and TRBJ2-7, with 7 bases identical to TRBD1. The CDR3 is 14 amino acids. With V trimmed by 3 bases and J by 6 bases, 8 bases remained unmatched. The germline V gene encodes CDR1 MGHDK and CDR2 SYGVNS. CDR3 nucleotide sequence: TGTGCCAGCAGTGAGACAGGGATACTCTCCGAGCAGTACTTC. Translated: CASSETGILSEQYF.

V and J are TRBV5-1 and TRBJ2-7; 11 positions match TRBD2. Unmatched junction bases numbered 2, after V lost 3 bases and J lost 0 bases. The CDR3 spans 15 residues. Germline assignment: CDR1 SGHRS and CDR2 YFSETQ. In DNA form, the CDR3 reads TGCGCCAGCAGCTACGGGACTAGCGGCTCCTACGAGCAGTACTTC. As protein: CASSYGTSGSYEQYF.

The chain has TRBV19 and TRBJ1-2; D call uncertain. V lost 3 bases, J lost 4 bases, and 18 bases lay in between. Germline V CDR1 and CDR2: LNHDA, SQIVND (reference sequence). CDR3 length: 16 amino acids. CDR3 DNA: TGTGCCAGTAGTATCGGAGGGAACAGTATACTCTATGGCTACACCTTC. It codes for CASSIGGNSILYGYTF.

This chain connects TRBV15 to TRBJ2-3, with D possibly TRBD2 on 6 matching bases. The V end lost 2 bases, the J end lost 9 bases, and 12 bases lay between the germline ends. The V gene's germline CDR1 is LNHNV and CDR2 YYDKDF (reference sequence). This CDR3 contains 13 residues. CDR3 loop: CATSRIPGRTQYF. CDR3 DNA: TGTGCCACCAGCAGAATCCCCGGGAGAACGCAGTATTTT. The full variable domain, with the rest looked up from reference TRBV15 and TRBJ2-3, is DAMVIQNPRYQVTQFGKPVTLSCSQTLNHNVMYWYQQKSSQAPKLLFHYYDKDFNNEADTPDNFQSRRPNTSFCFLDIRSPGLGDTAMYLCATSRIPGRTQYFGPGTRLTVL.

This clone was detected only once. This chain joins TRBV7-6 and TRBJ2-2; D gene uncertain. Deletions cut 1 base from V and 0 bases from J, with 6 bases between. Germline V lookup: CDR1 SGHVS, CDR2 FNYEAQ. This CDR3 is built from 15 residues. CDR3 coding DNA: TGTGCCAGCAGCTTAGTTAAAACGAACACCGGGGAGCTGTTTTTT. Translated: CASSLVKTNTGELFF.

This chain uses TRBV2 with TRBJ1-5; D gene ambiguous. CDR3 length equals 14 residues. Per the germline V gene, CDR1 is SNHLY and CDR2 is FYNNEI. Trimming removed 6 bases at V and 10 bases at J, with 19 bases between. CDR3 bases: TGTGCCAGCAGCCCTTGGACCGCCGCGGGTCCCCAGCATTTT. Amino acids: CASSPWTAAGPQHF.

The chain joins TRBV2 to TRBJ2-1; D is possibly TRBD2 (6 bases). Deletions cut 7 bases from V and 5 bases from J, with 12 bases between. The CDR3 totals 13 residues. Germline V gene lookup returns CDR1 SNHLY and CDR2 FYNNEI. CDR3 coding DNA: TGTGCCAGCATGGGACTGCGCCACAATGAGCAGTTCTTC. Its protein is CASMGLRHNEQFF.

In its sample, this clone was seen a few times. The genes are TRBV6-1 and TRBJ1-5; TRBD1 matches 7 bases. The CDR3 extends over 13 amino acids. V shed 3 bases, J shed 11 bases, and the junction held 7 bases outside the gene matches. Germline V lookup: CDR1 MNHNS, CDR2 SASEGT. CDR3 sequence: CASSEEAGGSQHF. CDR3 coding DNA: TGTGCCAGCAGTGAGGAAGCAGGGGGTTCCCAGCATTTT.

The V call is TRBV1, the J call TRBJ2-7; the D call of TRBD2 is as the table states it, not checked on the DNA. TRBV1 is tagged as a pseudogene. The CDR3 contains 16 residues. CDR3 in DNA: TGCACCAGCAGCCAAGGCCCTGCAGGGAGGTGCGACGAGCAGTACTTC. This encodes CTSSQGPAGRCDEQYF.

This clone was recorded once. The gene calls are TRBV7-3 and TRBJ2-1; 15 nucleotides match TRBD2. Germline CDR1 reads SGHTA; CDR2 reads FQGTGA. V shed 0 bases and J 8 bases; nucleotides not matched to a gene: 8. The CDR3 has 18 residues. CDR3 amino acids: CASSLTGAGLAGGYEQFF. Written as DNA, the CDR3 is TGTGCCAGCAGCTTAACGGGCGCGGGACTAGCGGGAGGATATGAGCAGTTCTTC.

The genes are TRBV10-3 and TRBJ2-1; 10 nucleotides align to TRBD2. The junction had 4 bases not matched to a gene; V was cut back by 8 bases and J by 3 bases. CDR3 size: 14 residues. Germline CDR1 is ENHRY and CDR2 is SYGVKD. The CDR3 DNA is TGTGCCATCGGGCTAGCGGGGGACTACAATGAGCAGTTCTTC. It encodes CAIGLAGDYNEQFF.

The gene calls are TRBV2 and TRBJ2-2; D is unresolved. The germline V gene encodes CDR1 SNHLY and CDR2 FYNNEI. The CDR3 covers 16 residues. V was shortened by 2 bases and J by 1 base, with 11 bases between the two germline ends. The CDR3 bases are TGTGCCAGCAGTGAAAGTGACTGGATGAACACCGGGGAGCTGTTTTTT. As protein: CASSESDWMNTGELFF.

The chain joins TRBV6-5 to TRBJ2-7, with 7 bases matching TRBD1. The V gene's germline CDR1 is MNHEY and CDR2 SVGAGI. Unmatched junction bases numbered 2, after V lost 2 bases and J lost 4 bases. CDR3 size: 13 residues. The CDR3 DNA reads TGTGCCAGCAGTTACATACAGGGGTACGAGCAGTACTTC. Protein sequence: CASSYIQGYEQYF.

This clone was observed a few times. The V gene is TRBV19, the J gene TRBJ1-5; D not certain. Trimming cost V 0 bases and J 4 bases, with 13 bases left between them. The germline V gene has CDR1 LNHDA and CDR2 SQIVND (reference sequence). The CDR3 is 16 amino acids. CDR3 in DNA: TGTGCCAGTAGTATAGAGATCTCGCGGTTTAATCAGCCCCAGCATTTT. This codes for CASSIEISRFNQPQHF. Drawing the rest from reference TRBV19 and TRBJ1-5, the complete variable domain is DGGITQSPKYLFRKEGQNVTLSCEQNLNHDAMYWYRQDPGQGLRLIYYSQIVNDFQKGDIAEGYSVSREKKESFPLTVTSAQKNPTAFYLCASSIEISRFNQPQHFGDGTRLSIL.

CDR3 sequence reads: CASSAQGTTEAFF. As DNA, the CDR3 is TGTGCCAGCAGCGCACAGGGAACCACTGAAGCTTTCTTT. This rearrangement joins TRBV9 to TRBJ1-1, with a tentative D call TRBD1 (6 bases). Deletions cut 3 bases from V and 4 bases from J, with 10 bases between. This CDR3 has 13 residues. Germline-derived CDR1 and CDR2 are SGDLS and YYNGEE.